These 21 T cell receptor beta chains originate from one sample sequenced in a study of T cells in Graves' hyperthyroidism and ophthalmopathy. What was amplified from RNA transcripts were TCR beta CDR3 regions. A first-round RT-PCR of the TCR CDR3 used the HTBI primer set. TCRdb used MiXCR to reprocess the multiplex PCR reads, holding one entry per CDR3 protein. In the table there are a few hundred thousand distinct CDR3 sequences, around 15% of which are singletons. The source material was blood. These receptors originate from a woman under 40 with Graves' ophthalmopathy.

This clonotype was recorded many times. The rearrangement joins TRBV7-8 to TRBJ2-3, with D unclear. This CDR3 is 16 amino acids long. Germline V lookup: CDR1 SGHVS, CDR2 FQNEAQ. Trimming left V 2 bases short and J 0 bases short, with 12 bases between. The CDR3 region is CASSLTQETSTDTQYF. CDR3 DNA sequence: TGTGCCAGCAGCTTAACCCAGGAGACTAGCACAGATACGCAGTATTTT.

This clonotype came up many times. The CDR3 sequence: CAWSWENTEAFF. In DNA, the CDR3 is TGTGCCTGGAGTTGGGAGAACACTGAAGCTTTCTTT. The chain couples TRBV30 to TRBJ1-1, with D unclear. V shed 2 bases and J shed 1 base, with 5 bases lying between them. This CDR3 has 12 amino acids. CDR1 is GTSNPN and CDR2 is SVGIG in the germline V gene (reference sequence).

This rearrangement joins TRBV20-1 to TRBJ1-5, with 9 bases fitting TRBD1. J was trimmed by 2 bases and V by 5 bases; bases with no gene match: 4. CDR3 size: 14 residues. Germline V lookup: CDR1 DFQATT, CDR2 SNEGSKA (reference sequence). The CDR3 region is CSASTGGRNQPQHF. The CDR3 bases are TGCAGTGCTTCTACAGGGGGCCGCAATCAGCCCCAGCATTTT.

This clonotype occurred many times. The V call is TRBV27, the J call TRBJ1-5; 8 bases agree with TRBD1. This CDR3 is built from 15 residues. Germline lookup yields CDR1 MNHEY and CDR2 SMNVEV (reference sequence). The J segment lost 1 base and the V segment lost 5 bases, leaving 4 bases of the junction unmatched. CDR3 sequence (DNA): TGTGCCAGCAGTCCCCGGACAGGGAGCAATCAGCCCCAGCATTTT. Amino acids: CASSPRTGSNQPQHF.

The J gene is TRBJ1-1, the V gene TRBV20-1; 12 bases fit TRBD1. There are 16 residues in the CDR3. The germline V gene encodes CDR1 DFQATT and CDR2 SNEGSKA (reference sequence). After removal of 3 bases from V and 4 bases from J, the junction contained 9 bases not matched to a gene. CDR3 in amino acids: CSARGQGALSSTEAFF. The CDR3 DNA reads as TGCAGTGCTAGGGGACAGGGGGCACTTTCGTCCACTGAAGCTTTCTTT.

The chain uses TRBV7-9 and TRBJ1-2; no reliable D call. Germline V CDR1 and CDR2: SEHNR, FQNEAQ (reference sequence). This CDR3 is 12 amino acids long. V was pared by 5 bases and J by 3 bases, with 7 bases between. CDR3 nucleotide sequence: TGTGCCAGCAGCGCCGTGGACTATGGCTACACCTTC. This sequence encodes CASSAVDYGYTF. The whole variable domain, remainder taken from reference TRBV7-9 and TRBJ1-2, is DTGVSQNPRHKITKRGQNVTFRCDPISEHNRLYWYRQTLGQGPEFLTYFQNEAQLEKSRLLSDRFSAERPKGSFSTLEIQRTEQGDSAMYLCASSAVDYGYTFGSGTRLTVV.

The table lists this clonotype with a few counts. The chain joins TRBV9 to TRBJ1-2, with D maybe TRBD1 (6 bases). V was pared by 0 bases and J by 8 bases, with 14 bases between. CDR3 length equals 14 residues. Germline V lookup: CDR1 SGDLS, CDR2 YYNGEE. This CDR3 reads CASSVGGGHDGYTF. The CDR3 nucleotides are TGTGCCAGCAGCGTAGGTGGGGGGCACGACGGCTACACCTTC.

The CDR3 loop reads CATTQTVSGANVLTF. The CDR3 DNA reads as TGTGCCACCACCCAGACAGTCTCTGGGGCCAACGTCCTGACTTTC. The chain has TRBV14 and TRBJ2-6, with D maybe TRBD1 (5 bases). The CDR3 length is 15 residues. Between the trimmed V and J ends, which lost 10 bases and 0 bases, there was a span of 13 bases. Germline loops: CDR1 SGHDN, CDR2 FVKESK.

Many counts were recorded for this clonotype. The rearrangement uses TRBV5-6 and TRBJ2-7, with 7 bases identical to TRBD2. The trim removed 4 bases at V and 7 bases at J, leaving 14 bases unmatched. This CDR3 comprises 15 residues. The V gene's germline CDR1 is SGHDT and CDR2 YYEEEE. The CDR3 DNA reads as TGTGCCAGCAGCCGCTACGCTTTTCGGGGAGGGGAGCAGTACTTC. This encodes CASSRYAFRGGEQYF.

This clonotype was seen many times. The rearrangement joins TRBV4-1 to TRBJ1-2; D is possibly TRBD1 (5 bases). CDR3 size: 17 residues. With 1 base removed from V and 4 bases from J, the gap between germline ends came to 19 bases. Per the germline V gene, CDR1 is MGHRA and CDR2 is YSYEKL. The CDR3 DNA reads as TGCGCCAGCAGCCAAGGGGGAATTGAAGGGACTAGCTATGGCTACACCTTC. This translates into CASSQGGIEGTSYGYTF.

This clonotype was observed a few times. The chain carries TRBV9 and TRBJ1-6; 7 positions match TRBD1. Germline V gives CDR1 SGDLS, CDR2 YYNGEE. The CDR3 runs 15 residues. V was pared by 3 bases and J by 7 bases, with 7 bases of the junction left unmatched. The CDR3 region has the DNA TGTGCCAGCAGCGAAGCGACAGGGTACAATTCACCCCTCCACTTT. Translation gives CASSEATGYNSPLHF.

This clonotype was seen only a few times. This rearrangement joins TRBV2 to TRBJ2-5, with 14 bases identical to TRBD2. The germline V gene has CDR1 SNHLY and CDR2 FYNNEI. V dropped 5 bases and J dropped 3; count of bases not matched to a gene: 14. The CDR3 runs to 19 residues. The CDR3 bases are TGTGCCAGCAGTCCGGGACTAGCGGGGGTCCGCCGTGCCGAAGAGACCCAGTACTTC. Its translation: CASSPGLAGVRRAEETQYF.

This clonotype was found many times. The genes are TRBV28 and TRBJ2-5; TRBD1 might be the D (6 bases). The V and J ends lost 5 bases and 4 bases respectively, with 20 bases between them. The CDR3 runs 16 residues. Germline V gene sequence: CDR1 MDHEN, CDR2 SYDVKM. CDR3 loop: CASSTPTGLTPETQYF. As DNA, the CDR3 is TGTGCCAGCAGTACCCCGACAGGATTGACACCAGAGACCCAGTACTTC.

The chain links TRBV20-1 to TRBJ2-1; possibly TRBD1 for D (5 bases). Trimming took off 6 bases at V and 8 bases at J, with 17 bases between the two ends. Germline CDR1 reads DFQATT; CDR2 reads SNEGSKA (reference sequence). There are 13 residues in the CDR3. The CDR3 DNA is TGCAGTGCCAAGGGGCAACGGAGAGATGAGCAGTTCTTC. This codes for CSAKGQRRDEQFF.

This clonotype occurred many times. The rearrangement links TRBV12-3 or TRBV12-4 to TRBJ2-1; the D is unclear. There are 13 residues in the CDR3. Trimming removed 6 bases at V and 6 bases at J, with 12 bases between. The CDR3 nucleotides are TGTGCCAGCAGCGCCACCCGTTCCAATGAGCAGTTCTTC. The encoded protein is CASSATRSNEQFF.

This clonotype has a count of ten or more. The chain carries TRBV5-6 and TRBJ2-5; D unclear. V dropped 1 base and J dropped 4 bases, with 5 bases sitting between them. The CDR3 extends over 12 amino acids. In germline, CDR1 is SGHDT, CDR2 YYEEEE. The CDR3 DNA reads TGTGCCAGCAGCTTGTGGGGAGAGACCCAGTACTTC. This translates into CASSLWGETQYF. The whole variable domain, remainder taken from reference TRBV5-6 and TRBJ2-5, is DAGVTQSPTHLIKTRGQQVTLRCSPKSGHDTVSWYQQALGQGPQFIFQYYEEEERQRGNFPDRFSGHQFPNYSSELNVNALLLGDSALYLCASSLWGETQYFGPGTRLLVL.

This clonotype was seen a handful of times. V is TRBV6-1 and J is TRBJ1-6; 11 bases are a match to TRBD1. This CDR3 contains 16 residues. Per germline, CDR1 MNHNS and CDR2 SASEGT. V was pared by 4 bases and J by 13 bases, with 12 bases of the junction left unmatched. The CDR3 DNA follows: TGTGCCAGCAGTGCCCTCCTGGACAGGGGGCGATCCCCCCTCCACTTT. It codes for CASSALLDRGRSPLHF.

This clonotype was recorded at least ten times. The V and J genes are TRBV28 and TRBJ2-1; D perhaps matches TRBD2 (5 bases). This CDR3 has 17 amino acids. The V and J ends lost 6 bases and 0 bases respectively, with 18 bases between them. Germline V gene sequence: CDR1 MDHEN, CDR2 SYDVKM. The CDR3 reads CASSRGRGSLSYNEQFF. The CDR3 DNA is TGTGCCAGCAGCCGAGGGAGAGGGTCGCTCTCCTACAATGAGCAGTTCTTC.

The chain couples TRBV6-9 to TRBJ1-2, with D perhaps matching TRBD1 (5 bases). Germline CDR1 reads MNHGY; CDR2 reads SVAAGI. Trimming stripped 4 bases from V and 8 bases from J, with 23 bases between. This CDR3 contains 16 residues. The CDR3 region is CASSSRRGRGRKGYTF. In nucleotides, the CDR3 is TGTGCCAGCAGTTCCCGAAGGGGCCGAGGAAGAAAGGGCTACACCTTC.

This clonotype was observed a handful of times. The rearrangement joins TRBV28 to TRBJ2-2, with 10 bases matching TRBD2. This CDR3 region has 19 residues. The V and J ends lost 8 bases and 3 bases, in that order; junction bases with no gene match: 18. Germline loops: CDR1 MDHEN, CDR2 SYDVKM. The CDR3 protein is CASRPPPSGGVAHTGELFF. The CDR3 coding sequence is TGTGCCAGCCGTCCCCCCCCGAGCGGGGGGGTAGCCCACACCGGGGAGCTGTTTTTT.

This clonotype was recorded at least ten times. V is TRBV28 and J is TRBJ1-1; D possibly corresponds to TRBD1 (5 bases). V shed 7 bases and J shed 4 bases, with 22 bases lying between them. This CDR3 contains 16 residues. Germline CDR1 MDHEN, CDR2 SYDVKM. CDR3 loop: CASTKPPGGMFTEAFF. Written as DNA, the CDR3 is TGTGCCAGCACCAAACCCCCCGGGGGGATGTTCACTGAAGCTTTCTTT.